This TCR beta chain was identified in a study of beta chain features in type 1 diabetes. J was trimmed by 12 bases and V by 6 bases; bases with no gene match: 12. This CDR3 has 14 amino acids. CDR1 is LNHNV and CDR2 is YYDKDF in the germline V gene (reference sequence). Expressed TCRB transcripts were sequenced because the isolated RNA had all been reverse transcribed beforehand. Repertoires were generated with immunoSEQ multiplex PCR, while TCRdb's copy carries only in-frame clones and drops some. The repertoire holds 350,000 to 450,000 clones, about 15% seen once, with approximately 0.02% in the top ten. Notes on the study in general: VDJ junctions in type 1 diabetes patients carried more deletions and fewer insertions.

This clone was counted a few times. Antigen specificity is unknown. Each of the CD4+ naive, central memory, regulatory and stem cell-like memory populations was sorted via CD45RO/CCR7/CD25/CD127/CD95/CD27. The sequencing input was naive CD4+ T cells from blood. The chain links TRBV15 to TRBJ2-1; 9 bases match TRBD2. The clonotype comes from a woman under 30 in good health. CDR3 DNA: TGTGCCACCAGGAGGCCTAGCGGGACCCCAACGCAGTTCTTC. Translation: CATRRPSGTPTQFF.